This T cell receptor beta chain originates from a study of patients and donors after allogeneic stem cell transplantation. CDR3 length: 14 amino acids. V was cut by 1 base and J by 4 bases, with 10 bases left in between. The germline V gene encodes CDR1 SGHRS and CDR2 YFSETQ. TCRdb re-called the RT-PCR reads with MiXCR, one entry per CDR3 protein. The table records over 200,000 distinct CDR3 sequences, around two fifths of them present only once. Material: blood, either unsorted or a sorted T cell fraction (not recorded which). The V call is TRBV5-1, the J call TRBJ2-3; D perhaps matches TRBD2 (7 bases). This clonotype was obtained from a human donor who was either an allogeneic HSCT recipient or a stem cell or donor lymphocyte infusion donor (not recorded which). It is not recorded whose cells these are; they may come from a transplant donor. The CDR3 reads CASSLPGGADTQYF. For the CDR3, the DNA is TGCGCCAGCAGCTTGCCGGGGGGCGCAGATACGCAGTATTTT.